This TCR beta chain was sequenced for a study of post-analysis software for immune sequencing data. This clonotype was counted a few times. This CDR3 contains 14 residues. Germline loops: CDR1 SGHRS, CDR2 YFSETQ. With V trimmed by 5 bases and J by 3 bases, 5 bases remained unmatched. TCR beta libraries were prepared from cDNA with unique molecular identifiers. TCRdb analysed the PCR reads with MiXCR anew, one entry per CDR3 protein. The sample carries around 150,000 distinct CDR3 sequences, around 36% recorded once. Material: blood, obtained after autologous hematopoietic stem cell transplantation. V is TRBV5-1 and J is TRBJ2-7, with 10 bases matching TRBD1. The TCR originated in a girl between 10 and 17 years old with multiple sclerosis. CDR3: CASSRGTGDYEQYF. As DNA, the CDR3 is TGCGCCAGCAGTCGAGGGACAGGGGACTACGAGCAGTACTTC.